The clone carrying this TCR beta chain was recorded only once. No antigen is known for it. The record originates from a study of blood T cells in healthy people across ages. Study-wide results and limits: Significant beta diversity loss was already apparent by age approximately 40, declining roughly linearly.

Next came a second PCR, run for about 7 to 11 cycles, which used a sample-barcoded 5' primer along with a J-beta primer mix. Each CDR3 protein is one row after TCRdb ran MiXCR on the 5' RACE reads. Among about 1.4 million distinct CDR3 sequences, 59% were seen once, and the ten largest hold 6.5% to 8.5%. V shed 2 bases and J 3 bases; nucleotides not matched to a gene: 8. The germline gives CDR1 SEHNR, CDR2 FQNEAQ (reference sequence). The CDR3 spans 16 residues. Material: blood. The clonotype comes from a man aged 18 to 29 in good health. The V and J genes are TRBV7-9 and TRBJ2-3; 7 bases agree with TRBD2. Here the CDR3 DNA reads TGTGCCAGCAGCTTATTCAACGGGGGGACTACAGATACGCAGTATTTT. This encodes CASSLFNGGTTDTQYF.